This T cell receptor (beta chain) was obtained from a study of shared clonotypes between healthy human individuals (dated by TCRdb to the early 2020s). The study in broad terms: The cohort included three men and a couple of women between 18 and 49 years of age. To increase sequencing depth and limit assay-specific biases, different laboratories used diverse techniques to prepare libraries and sequence TCR repertoires. Per donor, leukapheresis produced somewhere between about 0.94 and 9.5 billion PBMCs. For each donor, CD4 naive and CD4 memory were each run on three plates, CD8 naive on two plates, and CD8 memory on one plate. Blood TCR repertoires of roughly five healthy adults were deeply sequenced to estimate repertoire size and the extent of clonotype sharing between individuals. Study-wide findings and limitations: When four donors were compared, the shared fraction of clonotypes was roughly 4.8% for naive CD4, around 3.6% for naive CD8, 2.3% for memory CD4, and roughly 0.4% for memory CD8. Estimated clonotype richness was generally larger for naive than for memory subsets. Pairwise subsampling led to the expectation that sequencing depth would affect the degree of clonotype sharing among donors. Higher generation probabilities were observed for clonotypes shared by all four sorted-subset donors than for non-shared clonotypes. Sampling was restricted to blood, and TCR repertoires in tissues likely differ from the TCR repertoires found in blood. Rarefaction of sorted-subset datasets indicated incomplete sequencing despite the large sequencing depth. The genetic and exposure-history diversity represented was limited by the small number of donors.

The donors were healthy, HIV-negative adults who had no recently reported acute infections or vaccinations. All donors were Caucasian adults living in Nashville, Tennessee, USA. CD4+ T cells were enriched by magnetic negative selection, after which naive cells were positively selected on CD45RA and the negative fraction was taken as the memory subset. After blood collection by leukapheresis, PBMCs were isolated using Ficoll-Histopaque density gradient centrifugation and then cryopreserved in the vapor phase of liquid nitrogen. Purity and quantity of every magnetically sorted T cell population were checked by analytical flow cytometry. Genomic DNA was isolated from each sorted fraction and quantified by UV absorbance on a Nanodrop 2000c. Using the deep immunoSEQ assay, multiplex PCR amplified TCR CDR3 regions from genomic DNA. Genomic DNA extracted from each cell subset was distributed evenly over all wells of several immunoSEQ 96-well plates, and each plate served as one replicate. For sorted subsets, roughly 200 ng of genomic DNA, equivalent to some 33,000 T cell genomes, went into each replicate PCR. Purified libraries were measured with a Qubit 3.0 fluorometer, size-checked on a Bioanalyzer 2100, and measured again with the KAPA Library Quantification kit. Each immunoSEQ 96-well plate was sequenced on its own single-read 150-cycle Illumina NextSeq 550 flow cell. The study's processing was this. Because the immunoSEQ output included only junctional sequences and no quality scores, the filtering could not be the same as the filtering used for full-length reads. To assign V/J genes and CDR3, sequences were annotated against IMGT germline references using PyIR, a Python wrapper for IgBLAST v1.9. Reads were removed for weak V/J assignments (E-value above 1e-6), missing CDR3, stop codons, out-of-frame junctions, or ambiguous translated residues. V3J clonotypes were defined as sequences sharing an identical inferred V gene, J gene, and CDR3 amino acid sequence. To compute the percentage overlap between repertoires, the number of shared unique clonotypes was divided by the size of the smaller repertoire. Three approaches were used to assess repertoire richness: RTK rarefaction, the Chao1 estimator, and Recon v2.1 estimates of unobserved clonotypes. OLGA was used to compute generation probabilities for all TCRbeta clonotypes that the gDNA method yielded from a handful of donors. Not all clones reach the TCRdb copy of this immuneACCESS table, which keeps in-frame sequences only. Checked studies attribute under half of the gap to unresolved V genes and leave the rest unexplained. Clone size and the V and J calls come from that table; the DNA yielded D and trimming. A total of 2 million to 2.5 million clones appear in this sample, under 97% of them only once. The top ten constitute more than 0.1% of the sample.

CDR1 GTSNPN and CDR2 SVGIG were looked up in the germline V gene (reference sequence). The CDR3 covers 12 residues, taking in both the cysteine and the phenylalanine. The retained sequence is limited to the CDR3, 36 bases, with the frame set at the first base. The V and J ends are trimmed by 7 bases and 2 bases, leaving 12 bases between them. Turning to this clone: No cognate antigen has been identified for it. Base quality data are lacking; no much larger clone is found one base away.

The TCR sequence derives from a man younger than 30 in good health. The chain is made from TRBV30 and TRBJ2-7; the D gene is perhaps TRBD1, from 6 matching bases. The material sequenced was naive CD4+ T cells sorted from blood. This sample's cell subset or site label indicates: CD45RA+ positively selected. The DNA is TGTGCCTTACAGGGAACCCCCTACGAGCAGTACTTC. Its translation is CALQGTPYEQYF.